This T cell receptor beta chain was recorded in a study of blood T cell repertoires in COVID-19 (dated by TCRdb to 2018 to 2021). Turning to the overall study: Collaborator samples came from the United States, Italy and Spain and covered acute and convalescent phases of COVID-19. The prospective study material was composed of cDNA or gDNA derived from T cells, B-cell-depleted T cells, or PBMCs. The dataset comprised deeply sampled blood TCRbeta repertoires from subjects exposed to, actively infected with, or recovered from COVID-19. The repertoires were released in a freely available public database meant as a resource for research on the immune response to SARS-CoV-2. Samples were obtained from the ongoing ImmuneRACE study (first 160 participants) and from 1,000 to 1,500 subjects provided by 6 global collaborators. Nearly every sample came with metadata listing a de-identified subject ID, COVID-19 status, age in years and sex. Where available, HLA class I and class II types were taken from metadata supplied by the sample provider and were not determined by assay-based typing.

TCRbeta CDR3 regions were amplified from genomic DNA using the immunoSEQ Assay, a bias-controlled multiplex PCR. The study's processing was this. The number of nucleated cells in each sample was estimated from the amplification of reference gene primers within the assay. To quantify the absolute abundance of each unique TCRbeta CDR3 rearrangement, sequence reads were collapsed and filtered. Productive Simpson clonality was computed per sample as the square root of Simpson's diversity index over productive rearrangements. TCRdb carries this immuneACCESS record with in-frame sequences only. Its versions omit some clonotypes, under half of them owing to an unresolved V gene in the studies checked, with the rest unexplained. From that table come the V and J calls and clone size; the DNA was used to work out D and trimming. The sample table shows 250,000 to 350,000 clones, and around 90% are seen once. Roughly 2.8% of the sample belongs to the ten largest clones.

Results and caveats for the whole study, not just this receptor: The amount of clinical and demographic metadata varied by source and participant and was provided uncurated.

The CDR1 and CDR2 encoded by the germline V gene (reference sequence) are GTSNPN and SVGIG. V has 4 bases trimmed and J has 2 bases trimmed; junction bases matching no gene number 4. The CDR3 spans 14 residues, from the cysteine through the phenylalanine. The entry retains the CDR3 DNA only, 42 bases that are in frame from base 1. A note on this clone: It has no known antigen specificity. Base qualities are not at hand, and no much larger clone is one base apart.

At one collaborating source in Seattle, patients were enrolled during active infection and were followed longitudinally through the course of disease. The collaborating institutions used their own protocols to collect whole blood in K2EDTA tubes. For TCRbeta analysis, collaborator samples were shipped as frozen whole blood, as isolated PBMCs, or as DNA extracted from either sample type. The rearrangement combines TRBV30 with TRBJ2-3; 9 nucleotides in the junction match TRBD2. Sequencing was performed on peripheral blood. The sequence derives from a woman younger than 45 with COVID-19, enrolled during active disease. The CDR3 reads CAWNLAGHTDTQYF. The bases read TGTGCCTGGAATCTAGCGGGGCACACAGATACGCAGTATTTT.